This is a list of T cell receptor beta chains from one sample in a study of shared clonotypes between healthy human individuals. Sequencing was performed with immunoSEQ multiplex PCR; in TCRdb, only in-frame clones are kept and a portion is missing. The sample yields 2 million to 2.5 million clones, 92% seen once. Source material: naive CD4+ T cells from PBMCs. The receptors come from a man younger than 35 in good health. Some clones in this sample may be carry-over from other donors' samples. Each CDR3 is given with its conserved first and last residue. Each record gives: V gene, J gene, clone size, D gene, CDR3 protein, CDR3 DNA. A D gene is named only where the DNA matches it firmly. Size is stated for part of the rows, as once, few or many counts, or as a class when the clone is expanded.

TRBV5-4	TRBJ2-5	-	-	CASSSDQYQETQYF	TGTGCCAGCAGTTCAGACCAGTACCAAGAGACCCAGTACTTC
TRBV10-3	TRBJ2-7	-	TRBD2	CAIRDPTSGIPGEQYF	TGTGCCATCAGGGACCCGACTAGCGGGATCCCTGGAGAGCAGTACTTC
TRBV11-2	TRBJ2-1	-	-	CASSLSDGGEQFF	TGTGCCAGCAGCTTGTCCGACGGGGGCGAGCAGTTCTTC
TRBV11-2	TRBJ2-2	-	-	CASSLVGRETGELFF	TGTGCCAGCAGCTTAGTAGGCAGAGAAACCGGGGAGCTGTTTTTT
TRBV5-1	TRBJ2-1	-	-	CASSPPGNEQFF	TGCGCCAGCAGCCCACCTGGCAATGAGCAGTTCTTC
TRBV14	TRBJ2-5	-	-	CASSQVGETQYF	TGTGCCAGCAGCCAAGTCGGCGAGACCCAGTACTTC
TRBV18	TRBJ2-3	-	TRBD2	CASSPRGGMRDTQYF	TGTGCCAGCTCACCACGGGGAGGGATGAGAGATACGCAGTATTTT
TRBV2	TRBJ2-7	-	TRBD1	CASSPDYRGPRVEQYF	TGTGCCAGCAGTCCGGATTACAGGGGTCCACGGGTCGAGCAGTACTTC
TRBV7-2	TRBJ1-1	-	-	CASSPRVNTEAFF	TGTGCCAGCAGCCCCCGGGTTAACACTGAAGCTTTCTTT
TRBV7-9	TRBJ2-7	-	-	CASSPLGGSTYEQYF	TGTGCCAGCAGCCCCCTTGGAGGGAGCACGTACGAGCAGTACTTC
TRBV7-2	TRBJ1-2	-	TRBD1	CASSQILGQVGYTF	TGTGCCAGCAGCCAAATCCTCGGACAGGTTGGCTACACCTTC
TRBV28	TRBJ1-2	-	TRBD1	CASSQRQTGVRMGYTF	TGTGCCAGCAGTCAGAGGCAGACAGGGGTTAGGATGGGATACACCTTC
TRBV7-2	TRBJ2-7	-	-	CASSKDKKSYEQYF	TGTGCCAGCAGCAAAGATAAGAAATCCTACGAGCAGTACTTC
TRBV5-1	TRBJ2-5	-	-	CASSFDGRSETQYF	TGCGCCAGCAGCTTTGACGGGAGATCGGAGACCCAGTACTTC
TRBV10-3	TRBJ1-2	once	-	CAISGVQLYGYTF	TGTGCCATCAGTGGGGTCCAGCTCTATGGCTACACCTTC